The 15 T cell receptor beta chains below were found in one sample sequenced in a study of blood T cell repertoires in COVID-19 (dated by TCRdb to 2020 to 2021). The library was generated by the immunoSEQ multiplex PCR assay. TCRdb obtained this table from immuneACCESS and retained in-frame rearrangements with V and J assigned. These tables miss some clones; where compared with another copy, unresolved V genes account for less than half of the shortfall, and the remainder is unexplained. Within this sample are approximately 100,000 clones, with around 87% of them counted one time only. The ten largest account for around a tenth of the sample. The sample consisted of peripheral blood. All receptors derive from a woman aged 25-40 years with acute or convalescent COVID-19.

The chain employs TRBV23-1 and TRBJ1-5; D remains ambiguous. TRBV23-1 falls under the ORF class, with uncertain function. V was cut by 3 bases and J by 7 bases, with 10 bases left in between. CDR3 length equals 13 residues. The CDR3 coding sequence is TGCGCCAGCAGTCAGACCGTAGCACAGCCCCAGCATTTT. It yields the protein CASSQTVAQPQHF.

The gene calls are TRBV14 and TRBJ2-7, with D perhaps TRBD1 (6 bases). V was trimmed by 4 bases and J by 5 bases, leaving 9 bases between them. The CDR3 extends over 12 amino acids. Germline V gives CDR1 SGHDN, CDR2 FVKESK. CDR3 region: CASSPQGHEQYF. Written as DNA, the CDR3 is TGTGCCAGCAGCCCACAGGGACACGAGCAGTACTTC.

The rearrangement uses TRBV7-9 and TRBJ2-7, with D maybe TRBD2 (5 bases). This CDR3 contains 13 residues. Germline V gene data show CDR1 as SEHNR and CDR2 as FQNEAQ (reference sequence). Trimming took off 6 bases at V and 0 bases at J, with 9 bases between the two ends. CDR3 sequence reads: CASSLAGSYEQYF. The CDR3 DNA sequence: TGTGCCAGCAGTTTGGCGGGCTCCTACGAGCAGTACTTC.

This chain uses TRBV6-1 with TRBJ1-1; D is unresolved. Looked up from germline, CDR1 is MNHNS and CDR2 is SASEGT. V was clipped by 1 base and J by 2 bases, with 14 bases between them. The CDR3 contains 16 residues. The CDR3 loop reads CASSEGRGVRNTEAFF. CDR3 in DNA: TGTGCCAGCAGTGAAGGTCGGGGAGTAAGAAACACTGAAGCTTTCTTT.

V is TRBV10-2 and J is TRBJ1-1; no reliable D call. Trimming removed 0 bases at V and 7 bases at J, with 9 bases between. This CDR3 spans 13 amino acids. Looked up from germline, CDR1 is WSHSY and CDR2 is SAAADI. CDR3: CASSESGSLEAFF. The DNA for the CDR3 is TGCGCCAGCAGTGAGTCGGGCAGCCTTGAAGCTTTCTTT.

This clone was recorded only once. The V gene is TRBV28, the J gene TRBJ2-3; TRBD2 agrees at 8 bases. This CDR3 has 14 residues. The germline gives CDR1 MDHEN, CDR2 SYDVKM. Losses at the gene ends were 5 bases for V and 6 bases for J; bases not matched to a gene: 7. The DNA of the CDR3 is TGTGCCAGCAGTATCCCGGGGGGGTCGGATACGCAGTATTTT. This gives the protein CASSIPGGSDTQYF.

CDR3 nucleotides: TGTGCCAGCTCACCACGGGGACAGGCTCAAACCGGGGAGCTGTTTTTT. Amino acids: CASSPRGQAQTGELFF. The rearrangement uses TRBV18 and TRBJ2-2; 8 bases are shared with TRBD1. Trimming cost V 1 base and J 5 bases; bases outside gene matches: 6. This CDR3 region has 16 residues. Per the germline V gene, CDR1 is KGHSH and CDR2 is LQKENI.

The chain has TRBV27 and TRBJ2-7; no definite D call. Looked up from germline, CDR1 is MNHEY and CDR2 is SMNVEV (reference sequence). This CDR3 has 12 residues. V gave up 3 bases and J gave up 0 bases, with 3 bases separating them. CDR3 sequence (DNA): TGTGCCAGCAGTTTTATCTCCTACGAGCAGTACTTC. Translated, it gives CASSFISYEQYF.

V usage is TRBV5-8 and J usage is TRBJ1-4; D ambiguous. The V end lost 4 bases, the J end lost 8 bases, and 15 bases lay between the germline ends. The CDR3 length is 14 residues. CDR1 and CDR2 from the germline V gene are SGHTS and YDEGEE. DNA for the CDR3: TGTGCCAGCAGCCCTCCCCGGGAATACGAAAAACTGTTTTTT. This gives the protein CASSPPREYEKLFF.

The V and J genes are TRBV27 and TRBJ1-2; D might be TRBD1 (5 bases). Germline lookup yields CDR1 MNHEY and CDR2 SMNVEV (reference sequence). The CDR3 length is 12 residues. V lost 7 bases to trimming and J lost 1 base, with 7 bases between them. CDR3 amino acids: CASMGGNYGYTF. In DNA form, the CDR3 reads TGTGCCAGCATGGGGGGTAACTATGGCTACACCTTC.

V gene TRBV3-1 (or the pseudogene TRBV3-2) combines with J gene TRBJ2-1; possibly TRBD2 for D (6 bases). This CDR3 is built from 14 residues. V dropped 1 base and J dropped 3 bases, with 7 bases sitting between them. Looked up from germline, CDR1 is LGHDT and CDR2 is YNNKEL (reference sequence). The CDR3 here is CASSQAGDYNEQFF. For the CDR3, the DNA is TGTGCCAGCAGCCAAGCGGGGGACTACAATGAGCAGTTCTTC.

The chain couples TRBV2 to TRBJ2-3; 8 positions agree with TRBD2. Germline CDR1 SNHLY, CDR2 FYNNEI. The CDR3 sequence is 14 residues long. The V gene end was trimmed by 5 bases and the J gene end by 3 bases; junction bases not matched to a gene: 4. CDR3 bases: TGTGCCAGCAGTAGCGGGGGCGGAACAGATACGCAGTATTTT. Translating gives CASSSGGGTDTQYF.

The chain joins TRBV29-1 to TRBJ1-1, with 9 bases matching TRBD1. Germline CDR1 and CDR2: SQVTM and ANQGSEA. J was trimmed by 4 bases and V by 7 bases; bases with no gene match: 7. The CDR3 consists of 13 residues. CDR3 sequence: CSATGQGPTEAFF. CDR3 nucleotide sequence: TGCAGCGCTACGGGACAGGGCCCCACTGAAGCTTTCTTT.

The chain recombines TRBV13 with TRBJ2-7; the D gene is possibly TRBD1 (6 bases). V was trimmed by 0 bases and J by 3 bases, leaving 9 bases between them. Germline V lookup: CDR1 PRHDT, CDR2 FYEKMQ (reference sequence). The CDR3 covers 14 residues. This CDR3 reads CASSLGRGGYEQYF. The CDR3 DNA reads as TGTGCCAGCAGCTTAGGCCGAGGGGGCTACGAGCAGTACTTC.

The gene calls are TRBV20-1 and TRBJ2-1; 9 nucleotides align to TRBD1. Losses at the gene ends were 6 bases for V and 13 bases for J; bases not matched to a gene: 7. This CDR3 comprises 11 residues. CDR1 is DFQATT and CDR2 is SNEGSKA in the germline V gene (reference sequence). The CDR3 nucleotides read TGCAGTGCCCTGACAGGGGGTATTCAGTTCTTC. This encodes CSALTGGIQFF.